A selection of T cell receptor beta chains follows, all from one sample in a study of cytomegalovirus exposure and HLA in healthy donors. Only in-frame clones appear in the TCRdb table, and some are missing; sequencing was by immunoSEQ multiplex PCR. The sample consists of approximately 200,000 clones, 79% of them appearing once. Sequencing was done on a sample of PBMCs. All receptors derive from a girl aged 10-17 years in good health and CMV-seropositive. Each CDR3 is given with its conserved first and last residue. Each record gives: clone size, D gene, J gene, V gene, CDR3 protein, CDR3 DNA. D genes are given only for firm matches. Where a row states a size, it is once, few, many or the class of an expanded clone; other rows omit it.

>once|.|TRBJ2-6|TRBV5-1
CASKAGGANVLTF
TGCGCCAGCAAGGCAGGAGGGGCCAACGTCCTGACTTTC
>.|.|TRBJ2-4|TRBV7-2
CASSVRSGILAKNIQYF
TGTGCCAGCAGCGTCCGATCAGGGATATTAGCCAAAAACATTCAGTACTTC
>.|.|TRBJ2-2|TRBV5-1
CASSVWTPPNTGELFF
TGCGCCAGCAGCGTTTGGACACCTCCGAACACCGGGGAGCTGTTTTTT
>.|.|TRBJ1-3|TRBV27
CASSLTAGNTIYF
TGTGCCAGCAGTTTAACTGCTGGAAACACCATATATTTT
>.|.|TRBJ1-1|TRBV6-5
CASSRELNTEAFF
TGTGCCAGCAGTCGAGAGTTGAACACTGAAGCTTTCTTT
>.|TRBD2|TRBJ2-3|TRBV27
CASSLRLAGWGGTDTQYF
TGTGCCAGCAGTTTAAGACTAGCGGGTTGGGGCGGCACAGATACGCAGTATTTT
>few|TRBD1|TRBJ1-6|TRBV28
CASSNPRQGMGNSPLHF
TGTGCCAGCAGTAACCCCCGACAGGGGATGGGGAATTCACCCCTCCACTTT
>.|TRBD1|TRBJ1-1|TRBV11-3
CASSLTGWAGTVVFEAFF
TGTGCCAGCAGCTTAACGGGTTGGGCCGGGACAGTCGTTTTTGAAGCTTTCTTT
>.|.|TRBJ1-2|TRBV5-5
CASSMNLARGYGYTF
TGTGCCAGCAGCATGAACCTGGCCAGGGGCTATGGCTACACCTTC
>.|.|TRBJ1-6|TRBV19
CATNRGGNNSPLHF
TGTGCCACGAATCGCGGGGGTAATAATTCACCCCTCCACTTT
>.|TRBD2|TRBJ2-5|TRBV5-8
CASSLGTSGQETQYF
TGTGCCAGCAGCTTGGGGACTAGCGGGCAAGAGACCCAGTACTTC
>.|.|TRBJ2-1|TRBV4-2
CASSQGRDEQFF
TGTGCCAGCAGCCAAGGCAGGGATGAGCAGTTCTTC
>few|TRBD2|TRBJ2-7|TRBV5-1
CASSLQAGVPYEQYF
TGCGCCAGCAGCTTGCAAGCGGGGGTTCCTTACGAGCAGTACTTC
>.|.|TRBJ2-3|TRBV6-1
CASSEEGPRGWGTDTQYF
TGTGCCAGCAGTGAAGAGGGACCCAGGGGCTGGGGCACAGATACGCAGTATTTT
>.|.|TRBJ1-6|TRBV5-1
CASSEGTAKSPLHF
TGCGCCAGCAGCGAAGGGACTGCTAAGTCACCCCTCCACTTT
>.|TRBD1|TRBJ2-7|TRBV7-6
CASSLAWTGASYEQYF
TGTGCCAGCAGCTTAGCTTGGACAGGGGCAAGCTACGAGCAGTACTTC
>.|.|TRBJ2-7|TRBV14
CASSRLRGWEQYF
TGTGCCAGCAGCCGTCTTAGGGGTTGGGAGCAGTACTTC
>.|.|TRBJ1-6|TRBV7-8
CASSKDSTRYNSPLHF
TGTGCCAGCAGCAAGGACAGCACCAGATATAATTCACCCCTCCACTTT
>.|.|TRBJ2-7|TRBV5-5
CASSLVQTILNEQYF
TGTGCCAGCAGCTTGGTGCAGACTATTCTGAACGAGCAGTACTTC
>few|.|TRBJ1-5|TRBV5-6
CASSLFRQPQHF
TGTGCCAGCAGCTTGTTCCGGCAGCCCCAGCATTTT
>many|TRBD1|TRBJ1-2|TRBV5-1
CASSNGTVYGYTF
TGCGCCAGCAGCAACGGGACAGTTTATGGCTACACCTTC
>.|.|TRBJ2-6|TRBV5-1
CASSLAGSSGANVLTF
TGCGCCAGCAGCTTGGCCGGGAGCTCTGGGGCCAACGTCCTGACTTTC
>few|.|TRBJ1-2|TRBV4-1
CASSQDLGGGDYGYTF
TGCGCCAGCAGCCAAGATTTGGGCGGGGGGGACTATGGCTACACCTTC
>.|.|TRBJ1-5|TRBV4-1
CASSQPGGFQPQHF
TGCGCCAGCAGCCAACCTGGGGGGTTTCAGCCCCAGCATTTT
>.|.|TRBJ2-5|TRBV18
CASSPPRGGGETQYF
TGTGCCAGCTCACCACCACGCGGGGGCGGAGAGACCCAGTACTTC
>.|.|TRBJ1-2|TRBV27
CASSSTGRGYTF
TGTGCCAGCAGTTCGACAGGAAGGGGCTACACCTTC
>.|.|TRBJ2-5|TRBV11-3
CASSPGSQETQYF
TGTGCCAGCAGCCCAGGGTCGCAAGAGACCCAGTACTTC
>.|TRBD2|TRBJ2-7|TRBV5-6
CASKLAGEREYF
TGTGCCAGCAAGCTAGCGGGGGAACGCGAGTACTTC
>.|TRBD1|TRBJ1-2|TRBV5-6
CASSGQGDYGYTF
TGTGCCAGCAGCGGACAGGGGGACTATGGCTACACCTTC
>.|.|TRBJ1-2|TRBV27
CASSPPGRAYGYTF
TGTGCCAGCAGTCCACCAGGCAGGGCCTATGGCTACACCTTC
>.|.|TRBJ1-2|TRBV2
CASSVGAQGYGYTF
TGTGCCAGCTCTGTAGGGGCGCAAGGCTATGGCTACACCTTC
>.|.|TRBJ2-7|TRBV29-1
CSVDLAYSYEQYF
TGCAGCGTTGATTTGGCATACTCCTACGAGCAGTACTTC
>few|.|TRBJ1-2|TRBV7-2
CASSSGVGYGYTF
TGTGCCAGCAGCTCAGGGGTTGGCTATGGCTACACCTTC
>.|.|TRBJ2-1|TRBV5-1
CASRAGPAINEQFF
TGCGCCAGCCGCGCGGGGCCGGCTATCAATGAGCAGTTCTTC
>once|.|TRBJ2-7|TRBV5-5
CASSLVGTSYEQYF
TGTGCCAGCAGCTTGGTTGGGACTTCCTACGAGCAGTACTTC
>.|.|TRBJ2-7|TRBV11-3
CASSSSFNYEQYF
TGTGCCAGCAGCTCTAGCTTTAACTACGAGCAGTACTTC
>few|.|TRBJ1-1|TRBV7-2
CASSLVTGGIAEAFF
TGTGCCAGCAGCTTAGTTACAGGCGGGATAGCTGAAGCTTTCTTT
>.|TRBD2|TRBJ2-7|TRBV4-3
CASSQEIAGLSNEQYF
TGCGCCAGCAGCCAAGAAATAGCGGGGTTGAGTAACGAGCAGTACTTC
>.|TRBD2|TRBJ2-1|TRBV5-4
CASSETSGGSYNEQFF
TGTGCCAGCAGCGAAACTAGCGGGGGATCCTACAATGAGCAGTTCTTC
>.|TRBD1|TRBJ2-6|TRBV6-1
CAGGQGETGANVLTF
TGTGCCGGCGGACAGGGGGAAACTGGGGCCAACGTCCTGACTTTC
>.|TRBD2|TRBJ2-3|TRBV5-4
CASSLSSGSDTQYF
TGTGCCAGCAGCTTGTCTAGCGGATCAGATACGCAGTATTTT
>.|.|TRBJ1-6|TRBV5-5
CASSLGGTGPSPLHF
TGTGCCAGCAGCCTGGGCGGAACAGGGCCCTCACCCCTCCACTTT
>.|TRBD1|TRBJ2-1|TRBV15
CATSRDIPGGGSFHEQFF
TGTGCCACCAGCAGAGATATCCCAGGGGGCGGTAGTTTCCATGAGCAGTTCTTC
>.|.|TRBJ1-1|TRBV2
CASSRFQDTEAFF
TGTGCCAGCAGCAGGTTTCAGGACACTGAAGCTTTCTTT